The clone carrying this T cell receptor (beta chain) was picked up a small number of times. Sequencing was performed with immunoSEQ multiplex PCR; in TCRdb, only in-frame clones are kept and a portion is missing. The sample has 200,000 to 250,000 clones; under 90% are singletons. These data come from a study of blood T cell repertoires in COVID-19. On the study more broadly: PBMCs, B-cell-depleted T cells, or T cells were the source of the cDNA or gDNA that made up the material.

V was pared by 1 base and J by 0 bases, with 9 bases between. The CDR3 contains 16 residues. CDR1 and CDR2 from the germline V gene are SEHNR and FQNEAQ (reference sequence). Participants were aged roughly 18 to 90 years, lived in 24 US areas, and enrolled virtually. Participants were placed into cohorts based on the clinical history they reported. This sequence originates from a man between 60 and 75 years old who had recovered from COVID-19. The source material was PBMCs or T cells enriched from blood (not recorded which). The chain joins TRBV7-9 to TRBJ2-2; no clear D gene. CDR3 nucleotide sequence: TGTGCCAGCAGCTTAGGGCCGTATGCGAACACCGGGGAGCTGTTTTTT. This sequence encodes CASSLGPYANTGELFF.